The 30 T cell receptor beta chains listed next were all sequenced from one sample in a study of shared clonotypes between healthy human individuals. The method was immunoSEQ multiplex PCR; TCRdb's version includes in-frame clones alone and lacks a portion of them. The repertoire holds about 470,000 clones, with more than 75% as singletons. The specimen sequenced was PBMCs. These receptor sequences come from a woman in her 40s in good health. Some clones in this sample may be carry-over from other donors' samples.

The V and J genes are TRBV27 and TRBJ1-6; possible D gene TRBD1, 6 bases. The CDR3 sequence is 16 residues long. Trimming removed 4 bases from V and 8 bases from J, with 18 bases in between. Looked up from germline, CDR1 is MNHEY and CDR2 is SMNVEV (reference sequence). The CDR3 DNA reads TGTGCCAGCAGTTCCCTGGGGGGGGCAAAGGATTCACCCCTCCACTTT. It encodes CASSSLGGAKDSPLHF.

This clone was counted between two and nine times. CDR3 residues: CASSLDRDGHPTRLWQYF. CDR3 nucleotides: TGTGCCAGCAGCTTAGATCGGGACGGACACCCTACGAGACTTTGGCAGTACTTC. V usage is TRBV11-3 and J usage is TRBJ2-7; D may be TRBD1 or TRBD2 (5 bases each). CDR3 length equals 18 residues. V lost 0 bases and J 9 bases, leaving 27 bases between the germline ends. Germline assignment: CDR1 SGHNT and CDR2 YENEEA.

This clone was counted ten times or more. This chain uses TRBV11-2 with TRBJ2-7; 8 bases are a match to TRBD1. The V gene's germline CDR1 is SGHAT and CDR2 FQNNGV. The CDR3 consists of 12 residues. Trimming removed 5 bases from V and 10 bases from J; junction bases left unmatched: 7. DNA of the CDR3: TGTGCCAGCAGCGTCGGACAGGGATATCAGTACTTC. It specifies CASSVGQGYQYF.

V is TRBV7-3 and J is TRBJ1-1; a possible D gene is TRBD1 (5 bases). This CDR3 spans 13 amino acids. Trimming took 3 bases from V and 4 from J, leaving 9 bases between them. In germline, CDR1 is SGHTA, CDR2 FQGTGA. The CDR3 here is CASSFGHRTEAFF. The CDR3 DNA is TGTGCCAGCAGCTTTGGACATCGCACTGAAGCTTTCTTT.

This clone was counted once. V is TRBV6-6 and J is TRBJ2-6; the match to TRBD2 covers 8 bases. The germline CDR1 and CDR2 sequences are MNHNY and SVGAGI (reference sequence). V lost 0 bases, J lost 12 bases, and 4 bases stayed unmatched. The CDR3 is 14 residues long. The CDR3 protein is CASSYSMLAGVLTF. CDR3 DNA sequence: TGTGCCAGCAGTTACTCGATGCTAGCGGGCGTCCTGACTTTC.

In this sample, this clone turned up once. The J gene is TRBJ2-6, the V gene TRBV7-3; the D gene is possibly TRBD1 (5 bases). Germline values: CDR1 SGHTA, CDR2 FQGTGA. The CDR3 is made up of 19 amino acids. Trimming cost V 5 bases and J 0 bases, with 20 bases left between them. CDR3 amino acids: CASSPYLKAGNSGANVLTF. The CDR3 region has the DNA TGTGCCAGCAGCCCATACCTTAAAGCAGGGAACTCTGGGGCCAACGTCCTGACTTTC.

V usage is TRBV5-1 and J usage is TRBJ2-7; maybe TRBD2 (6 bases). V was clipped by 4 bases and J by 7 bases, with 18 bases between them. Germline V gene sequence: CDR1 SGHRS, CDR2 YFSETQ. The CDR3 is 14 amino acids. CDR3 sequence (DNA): TGCGCCAGCAGCACCGCGGGGCCTGGGGATGAGCAGTACTTC. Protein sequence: CASSTAGPGDEQYF.

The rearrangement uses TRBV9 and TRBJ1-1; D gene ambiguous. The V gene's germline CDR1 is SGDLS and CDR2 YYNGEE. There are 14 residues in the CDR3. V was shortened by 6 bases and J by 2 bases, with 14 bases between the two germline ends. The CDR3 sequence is CASTPRHGNTEAFF. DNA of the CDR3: TGTGCCAGCACCCCCAGACACGGTAACACTGAAGCTTTCTTT.

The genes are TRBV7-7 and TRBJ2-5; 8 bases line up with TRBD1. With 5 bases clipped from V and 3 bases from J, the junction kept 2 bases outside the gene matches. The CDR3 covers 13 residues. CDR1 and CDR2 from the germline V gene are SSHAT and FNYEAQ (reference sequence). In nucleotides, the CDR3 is TGTGCCAGCAGCAAGGACAGGGAAGAGACCCAGTACTTC. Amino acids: CASSKDREETQYF. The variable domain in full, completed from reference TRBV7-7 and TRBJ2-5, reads GAGVSQSPRYKVTKRGQDVTLRCDPISSHATLYWYQQALGQGPEFLTYFNYEAQPDKSGLPSDRFSAERPEGSISTLTIQRTEQRDSAMYRCASSKDREETQYFGPGTRLLVL.

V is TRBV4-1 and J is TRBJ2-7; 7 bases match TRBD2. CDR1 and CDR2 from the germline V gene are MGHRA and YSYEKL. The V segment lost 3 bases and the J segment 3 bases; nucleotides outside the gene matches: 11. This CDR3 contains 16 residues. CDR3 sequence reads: CASSQVWLAVFYEQYF. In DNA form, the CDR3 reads TGCGCCAGCAGCCAGGTCTGGCTAGCGGTCTTCTACGAGCAGTACTTC.

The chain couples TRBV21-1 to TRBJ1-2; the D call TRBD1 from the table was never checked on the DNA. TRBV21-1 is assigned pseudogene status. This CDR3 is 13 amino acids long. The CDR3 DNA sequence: TGTGCCAGCAGCAGCAGGGTGTACTATGGCTACACCTTC. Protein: CASSSRVYYGYTF.

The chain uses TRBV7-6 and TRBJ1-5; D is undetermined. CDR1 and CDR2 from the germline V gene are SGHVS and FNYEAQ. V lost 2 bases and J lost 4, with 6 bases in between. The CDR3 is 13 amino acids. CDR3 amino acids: CASSLYTNQPQHF. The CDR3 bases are TGTGCCAGCAGCTTATATACGAATCAGCCCCAGCATTTT.

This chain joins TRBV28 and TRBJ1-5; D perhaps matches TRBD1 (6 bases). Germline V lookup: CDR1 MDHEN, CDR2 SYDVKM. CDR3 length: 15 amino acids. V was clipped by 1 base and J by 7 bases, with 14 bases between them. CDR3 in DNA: TGTGCCAGCAGTTTATTGGGGGGCGCGGAGCAGCCCCAGCATTTT. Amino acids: CASSLLGGAEQPQHF.

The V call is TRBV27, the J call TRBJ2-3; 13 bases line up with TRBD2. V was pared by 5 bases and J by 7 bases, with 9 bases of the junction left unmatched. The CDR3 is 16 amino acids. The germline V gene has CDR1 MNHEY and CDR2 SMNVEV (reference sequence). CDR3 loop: CASSPWTSGRVNTQYF. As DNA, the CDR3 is TGTGCCAGCAGTCCCTGGACTAGCGGGAGAGTGAATACGCAGTATTTT.

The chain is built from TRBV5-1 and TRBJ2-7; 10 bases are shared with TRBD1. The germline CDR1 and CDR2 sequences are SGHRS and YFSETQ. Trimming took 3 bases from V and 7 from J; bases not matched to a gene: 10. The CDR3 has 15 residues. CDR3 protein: CASSWAGTGEDEQYF. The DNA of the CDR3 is TGCGCCAGCAGCTGGGCCGGGACAGGGGAAGATGAGCAGTACTTC.

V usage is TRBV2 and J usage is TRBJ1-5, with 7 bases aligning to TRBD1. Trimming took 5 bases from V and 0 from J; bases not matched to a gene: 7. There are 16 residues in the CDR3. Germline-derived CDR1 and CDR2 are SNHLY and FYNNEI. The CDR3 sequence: CASSFGTENSNQPQHF. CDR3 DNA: TGTGCCAGCAGTTTCGGGACAGAAAATAGCAATCAGCCCCAGCATTTT.

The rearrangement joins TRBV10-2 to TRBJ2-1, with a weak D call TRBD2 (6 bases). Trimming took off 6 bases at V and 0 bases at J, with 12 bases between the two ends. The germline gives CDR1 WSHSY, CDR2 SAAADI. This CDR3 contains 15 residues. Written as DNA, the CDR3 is TGCGCCAGCAGAGGCGGGACGGGCTCCTACAATGAGCAGTTCTTC. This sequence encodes CASRGGTGSYNEQFF.

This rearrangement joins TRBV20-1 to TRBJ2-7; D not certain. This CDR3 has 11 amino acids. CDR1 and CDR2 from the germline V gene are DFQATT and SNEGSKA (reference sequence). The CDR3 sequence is CSLMGSYEQYF. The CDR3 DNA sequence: TGCAGCCTAATGGGCAGCTACGAGCAGTACTTC.

The CDR3 loop is CASSRTGRGNTIYF. The CDR3 nucleotides are TGTGCCAGCAGCCGGACAGGGCGTGGAAACACCATATATTTT. The chain has TRBV27 and TRBJ1-3, with 8 bases lining up with TRBD1. The CDR3 has 14 residues. Germline V gene data show CDR1 as MNHEY and CDR2 as SMNVEV (reference sequence). The J segment lost 3 bases and the V segment lost 6 bases, leaving 4 bases of the junction unmatched.

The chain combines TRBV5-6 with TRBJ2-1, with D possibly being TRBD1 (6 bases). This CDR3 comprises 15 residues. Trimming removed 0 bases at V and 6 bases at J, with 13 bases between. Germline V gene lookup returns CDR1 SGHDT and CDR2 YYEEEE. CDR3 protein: CASSLVQGLSNEQFF. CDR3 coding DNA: TGTGCCAGCAGCTTGGTACAGGGTTTAAGCAATGAGCAGTTCTTC.

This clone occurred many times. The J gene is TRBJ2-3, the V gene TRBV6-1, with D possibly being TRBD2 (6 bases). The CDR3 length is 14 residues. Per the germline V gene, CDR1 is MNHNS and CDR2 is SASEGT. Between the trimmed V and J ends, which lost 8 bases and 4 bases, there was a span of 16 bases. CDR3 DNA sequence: TGTGCCAGCCTACTAGCAGACGTCCCAGATACGCAGTATTTT. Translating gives CASLLADVPDTQYF.

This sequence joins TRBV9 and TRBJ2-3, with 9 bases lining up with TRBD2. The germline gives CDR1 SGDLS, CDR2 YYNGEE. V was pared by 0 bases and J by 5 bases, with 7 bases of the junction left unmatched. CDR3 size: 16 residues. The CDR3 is CASSVGLAGQIDTQYF. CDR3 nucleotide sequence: TGTGCCAGCAGCGTAGGGCTAGCGGGACAAATAGATACGCAGTATTTT.

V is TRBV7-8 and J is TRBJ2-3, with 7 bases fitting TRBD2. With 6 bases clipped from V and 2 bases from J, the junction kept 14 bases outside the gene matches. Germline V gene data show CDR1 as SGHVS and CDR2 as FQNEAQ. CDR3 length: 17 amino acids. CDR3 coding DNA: TGTGCCAGCAGACCCCCGCTCGGCGGGAGTATCACAGATACGCAGTATTTT. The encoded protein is CASRPPLGGSITDTQYF.

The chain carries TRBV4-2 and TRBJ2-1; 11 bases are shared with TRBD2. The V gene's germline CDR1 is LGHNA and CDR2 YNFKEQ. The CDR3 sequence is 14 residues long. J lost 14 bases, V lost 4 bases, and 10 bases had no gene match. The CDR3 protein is CASSRGLAVVAEFF. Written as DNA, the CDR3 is TGTGCCAGCAGCCGGGGACTAGCGGTGGTTGCGGAGTTCTTC.

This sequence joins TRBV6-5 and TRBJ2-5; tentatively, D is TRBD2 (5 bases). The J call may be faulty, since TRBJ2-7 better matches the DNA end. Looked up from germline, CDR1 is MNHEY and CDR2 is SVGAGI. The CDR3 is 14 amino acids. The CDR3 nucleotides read TGTGCCAGCAGGAGCGGACTGTCTTCCTACGAGCAGTACTTC. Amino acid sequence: CASRSGLSSYEQYF.

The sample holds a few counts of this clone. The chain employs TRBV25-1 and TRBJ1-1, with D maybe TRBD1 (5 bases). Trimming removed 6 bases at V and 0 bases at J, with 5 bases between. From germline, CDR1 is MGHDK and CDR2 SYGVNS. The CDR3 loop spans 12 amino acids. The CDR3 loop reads CASRGLNTEAFF. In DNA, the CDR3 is TGTGCCAGCAGGGGACTGAACACTGAAGCTTTCTTT.

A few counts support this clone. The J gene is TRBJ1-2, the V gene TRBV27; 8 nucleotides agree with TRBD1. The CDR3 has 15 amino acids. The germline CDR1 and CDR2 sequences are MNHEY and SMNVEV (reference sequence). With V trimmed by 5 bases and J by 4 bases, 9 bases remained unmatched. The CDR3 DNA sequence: TGTGCCAGCAGTGGGGGCCCGACAGGGGCCTATGGCTACACCTTC. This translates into CASSGGPTGAYGYTF.

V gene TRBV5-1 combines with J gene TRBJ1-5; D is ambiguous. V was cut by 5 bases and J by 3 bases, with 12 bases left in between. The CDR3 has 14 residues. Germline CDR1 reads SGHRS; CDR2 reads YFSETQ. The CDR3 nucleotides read TGCGCCAGCAGTCCGGAAGGAACCAATCAGCCCCAGCATTTT. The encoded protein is CASSPEGTNQPQHF.

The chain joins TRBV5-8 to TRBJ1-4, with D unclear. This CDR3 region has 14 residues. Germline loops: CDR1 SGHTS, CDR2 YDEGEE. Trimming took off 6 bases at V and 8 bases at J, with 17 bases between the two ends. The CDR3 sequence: CASTPVRGGEKLFF. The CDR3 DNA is TGTGCCAGCACCCCCGTTCGGGGAGGGGAAAAACTGTTTTTT.

CDR3 DNA: TGTGCCATCAGTAGCGGACTAGCGGTCTACAATGAGCAGTTCTTC. Its protein is CAISSGLAVYNEQFF. The rearrangement joins TRBV10-3 to TRBJ2-1; TRBD2 agrees at 10 bases. The CDR3 runs to 15 residues. Unmatched junction bases numbered 4, after V lost 5 bases and J lost 3 bases. Germline V gene data show CDR1 as ENHRY and CDR2 as SYGVKD.